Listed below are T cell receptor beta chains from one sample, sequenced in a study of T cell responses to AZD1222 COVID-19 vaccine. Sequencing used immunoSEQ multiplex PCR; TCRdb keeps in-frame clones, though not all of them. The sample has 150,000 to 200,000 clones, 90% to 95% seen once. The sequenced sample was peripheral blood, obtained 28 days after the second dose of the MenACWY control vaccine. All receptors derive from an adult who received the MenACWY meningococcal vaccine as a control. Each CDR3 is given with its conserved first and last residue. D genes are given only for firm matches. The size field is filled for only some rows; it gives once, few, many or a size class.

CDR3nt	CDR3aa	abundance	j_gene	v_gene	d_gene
TGTGCCAGCAGCTTAGGCGGGGGGGCCCGGGAGCAGTACTTC	CASSLGGGAREQYF	few	TRBJ2-7	TRBV7-2	TRBD2
TGCGCCAGCAGCTTTAGCGGAGTCTCCTACGAGCAGTACTTC	CASSFSGVSYEQYF	few	TRBJ2-7	TRBV5-1	-
TGTGCCAGCAGTTTATCCGGGGCTAACTATGGCTACACCTTC	CASSLSGANYGYTF	-	TRBJ1-2	TRBV28	-
TGTGCCAGCAGCTTGCTTCAGGGATTCGGCACCGGGGAGCTGTTTTTT	CASSLLQGFGTGELFF	-	TRBJ2-2	TRBV5-5	-
TGTGCCAGCAGTCCCGGGACAGGGGCTCCTATAGCCAAAAACATTCAGTACTTC	CASSPGTGAPIAKNIQYF	-	TRBJ2-4	TRBV27	TRBD1
TGTGCGGGAGGAGTCTCCCCTAACTATGGCTACACCTTC	CAGGVSPNYGYTF	-	TRBJ1-2	TRBV2	-
TGTGCCAGCTCACTGGGACAGGGGGAGACCCAGTACTTC	CASSLGQGETQYF	-	TRBJ2-5	TRBV18	TRBD1
TGTGCCTGTTCCGGGACTAGTAATTACGAGCAGTACTTC	CACSGTSNYEQYF	-	TRBJ2-7	TRBV30	TRBD2
TGTGCCAGCAGTTCAAGACAGGGTGCTAACTATGGCTACACCTTC	CASSSRQGANYGYTF	-	TRBJ1-2	TRBV27	TRBD1
TGCAGCGTTATGGTGGACTATGGCTACACCTTC	CSVMVDYGYTF	-	TRBJ1-2	TRBV29-1	-
TGTGCCAGTAGGACGACAGGGGTTTTTGGTGGCTACACCTTC	CASRTTGVFGGYTF	-	TRBJ1-2	TRBV19	TRBD1
TGTGCCAGCAGCCCCGCCATCCCCGGCACTGAAGCTTTCTTT	CASSPAIPGTEAFF	-	TRBJ1-1	TRBV5-4	-
TGCGCCAGCAGCCAAGATTTAAGCGCTTCGAGCTACACCTTC	CASSQDLSASSYTF	-	TRBJ1-2	TRBV4-3	-
TGTGCCAGCCGTCAGGGACTAGCGGTTGTATCCGGGGAGCTGTTTTTT	CASRQGLAVVSGELFF	-	TRBJ2-2	TRBV27	TRBD2
TGTGCCAGCAGCCAGGGACTAGCGTCATCCAATGAGCAGTTCTTC	CASSQGLASSNEQFF	-	TRBJ2-1	TRBV3-1/TRBV3-2	TRBD2
TGTGCCAGCCTGGACAGGAGCTCCTACGAGCAGTACTTC	CASLDRSSYEQYF	-	TRBJ2-7	TRBV18	TRBD1
TGTGCCAGCACCTTGGGACAGGGGGTATCACCCCTCCACTTT	CASTLGQGVSPLHF	-	TRBJ1-6	TRBV6-5	TRBD1
TGTGCCAGCACCATGATGCCAGCTAATGAAAAACTGTTTTTT	CASTMMPANEKLFF	-	TRBJ1-4	TRBV11-2	-
TGTGCCAGCAGCCCCCCTCTCTATGGCTACACCTTC	CASSPPLYGYTF	-	TRBJ1-2	TRBV28	-
TGTGCCTGGAATAAGGATACCCTCTATGGCTACACCTTC	CAWNKDTLYGYTF	-	TRBJ1-2	TRBV30	-
TGTGCCACCAGCAGAGATAAGGGCAACTATGGCTACACCTTC	CATSRDKGNYGYTF	few	TRBJ1-2	TRBV15	-
TGTGCCATCAGCTCAGGGGGCGACAATCAGCCCCAGCATTTT	CAISSGGDNQPQHF	-	TRBJ1-5	TRBV10-3	TRBD1
TGTGCCAGCAGTCAGGACAGGGACTATGGCTACACCTTC	CASSQDRDYGYTF	-	TRBJ1-2	TRBV6-6	TRBD1
TGTGCCAGCAGCGGGGACAGGGGGCTGTCGCTTCCCGGCTACACCTTC	CASSGDRGLSLPGYTF	-	TRBJ1-2	TRBV21-1	-
TGTGCCAGCAGCCAGCAGGACAGGGGGTCCTATGGCTACACCTTC	CASSQQDRGSYGYTF	once	TRBJ1-2	TRBV3-1/TRBV3-2	TRBD1
TGTGCCAGCAGTGACCCCAAAGGGCTATGGACTGAAGCTTTCTTT	CASSDPKGLWTEAFF	-	TRBJ1-1	TRBV2	-
TGTGCCAGCAGCCCGACAGGGGGCGGTCAGCCCCAGCATTTT	CASSPTGGGQPQHF	-	TRBJ1-5	TRBV3-1/TRBV3-2	TRBD1
TGTGCCATCACCGGGACAGGGGGCGCCGGGGGCTACACCTTC	CAITGTGGAGGYTF	-	TRBJ1-2	TRBV10-3	TRBD1
TGCGCCAGCAGCTTTGAAAGTGTACGGAGCCGCCTCCGCGAGCAGTACTTC	CASSFESVRSRLREQYF	-	TRBJ2-7	TRBV5-1	-
TGTGCCAGCAGTTACGACGGGGTCGAAGCTGAAGCTTTCTTT	CASSYDGVEAEAFF	-	TRBJ1-1	TRBV6-6	-
TGTGCCAGCAGCTTAGCGCGGGGCCACACCGGGGAGCTGTTTTTT	CASSLARGHTGELFF	-	TRBJ2-2	TRBV7-2	-
TGTGCCAGTACTCGCGACACAGATACGCAGTATTTT	CASTRDTDTQYF	-	TRBJ2-3	TRBV19	-
TGTGCCAGCAGCAATAGACAGGGCAAGCAGTTCTTC	CASSNRQGKQFF	-	TRBJ2-1	TRBV7-2	TRBD1
TGTGCCAGCAGCCAAGGGGGGTGGACCTACGAGCAGTACTTC	CASSQGGWTYEQYF	once	TRBJ2-7	TRBV7-8	-
TGTGCCAGCAGTGGACCACCGGGACAGAAGTTCAAACTCTCTGGAAACACCATATATTTT	CASSGPPGQKFKLSGNTIYF	-	TRBJ1-3	TRBV2	TRBD1
TGCGCCAGCAGCACCGCACAGGCAACCGGGGAGCTGTTTTTT	CASSTAQATGELFF	-	TRBJ2-2	TRBV4-3	-
TGTGCCAGCTGTACGGGGGCGGACACTGAAGCTTTCTTT	CASCTGADTEAFF	-	TRBJ1-1	TRBV18	-
TGTGCCAGCAGCTCCCCCGGAGGGTTGAATGAAAAACTGTTTTTT	CASSSPGGLNEKLFF	-	TRBJ1-4	TRBV5-6	-
TGTGCCAGCAGTTACTCGACAGCCCGCACGAACACTGAAGCTTTCTTT	CASSYSTARTNTEAFF	once	TRBJ1-1	TRBV6-5	-
TGTGCCACCCACAGGGGGAACACTGAAGCTTTCTTT	CATHRGNTEAFF	-	TRBJ1-1	TRBV5-4	TRBD1
TGCGCCAGCAGCCAAGATTCTCGGGGGGCGATCACAGATACGCAGTATTTT	CASSQDSRGAITDTQYF	once	TRBJ2-3	TRBV4-3	-
TGTGCCAGCAGTGGAGTAGGGGGCGAAGCTTTCTTT	CASSGVGGEAFF	-	TRBJ1-1	TRBV2	TRBD1
TGCGCCAGCAGTATGCAGGGGACGGGCACTGAAGCTTTCTTT	CASSMQGTGTEAFF	-	TRBJ1-1	TRBV10-1	-
TGCGCCAGCAGCACTCAACCGGGACAGGGCTTTGGTGGCTACACCTTC	CASSTQPGQGFGGYTF	-	TRBJ1-2	TRBV5-1	TRBD1
TGTGCCAGCAGTCTCAGGGGAAATGAGCAGTTCTTC	CASSLRGNEQFF	once	TRBJ2-1	TRBV28	-
TGTGCCAGCAGTGGACTGAGCTCTGGAAACACCATATATTTT	CASSGLSSGNTIYF	-	TRBJ1-3	TRBV6-6	-
TGCAGCGTTGAATGGCCCGCAGATACGCAGTATTTT	CSVEWPADTQYF	-	TRBJ2-3	TRBV29-1	-
TGTGCCAGCAGCCAAGCCGGGACTAGAATCCTTTACGAGCAGTACTTC	CASSQAGTRILYEQYF	-	TRBJ2-7	TRBV3-1/TRBV3-2	TRBD2
TGTGCCAGCAGTGGCGGGGCTCGTACTGGGGCCAACGTCCTGACTTTC	CASSGGARTGANVLTF	-	TRBJ2-6	TRBV2	-
TGCGCCAGCAGCCGGGACGGAGAGACCCAGTACTTC	CASSRDGETQYF	-	TRBJ2-5	TRBV5-1	-